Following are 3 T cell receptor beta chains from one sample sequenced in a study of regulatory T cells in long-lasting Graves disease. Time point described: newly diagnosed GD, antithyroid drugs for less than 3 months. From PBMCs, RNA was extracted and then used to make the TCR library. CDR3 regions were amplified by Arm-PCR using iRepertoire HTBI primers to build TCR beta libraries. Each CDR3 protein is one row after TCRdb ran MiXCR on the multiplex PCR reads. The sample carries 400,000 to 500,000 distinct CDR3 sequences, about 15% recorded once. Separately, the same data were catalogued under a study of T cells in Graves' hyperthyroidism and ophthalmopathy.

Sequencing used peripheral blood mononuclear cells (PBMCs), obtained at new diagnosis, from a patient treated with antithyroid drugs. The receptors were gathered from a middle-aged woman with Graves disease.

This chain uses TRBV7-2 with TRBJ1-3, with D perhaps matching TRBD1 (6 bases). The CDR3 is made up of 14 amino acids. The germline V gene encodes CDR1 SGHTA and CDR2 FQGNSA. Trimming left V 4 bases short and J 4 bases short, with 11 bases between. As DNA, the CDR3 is TGTGCCAGCAGCTCCTTAGGACAGGGAAACACCATATATTTT. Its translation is CASSSLGQGNTIYF.

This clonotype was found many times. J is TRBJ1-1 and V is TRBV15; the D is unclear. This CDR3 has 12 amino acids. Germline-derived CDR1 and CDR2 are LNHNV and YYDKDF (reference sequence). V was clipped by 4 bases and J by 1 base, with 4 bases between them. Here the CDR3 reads CATSNGNTEAFF. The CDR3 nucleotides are TGTGCCACCAGCAACGGGAACACTGAAGCTTTCTTT.

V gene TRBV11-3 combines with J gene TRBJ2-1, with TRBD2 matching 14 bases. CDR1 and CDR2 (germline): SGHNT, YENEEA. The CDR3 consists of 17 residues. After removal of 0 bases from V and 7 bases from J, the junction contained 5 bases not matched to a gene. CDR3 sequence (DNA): TGTGCCAGCAGCTTAGATCAGGGGACTAGCGGGAGTAATGAGCAGTTCTTC. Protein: CASSLDQGTSGSNEQFF.